Listed here are 27 T cell receptor beta chains from one sample, sequenced in a study of CXCR3-negative and CXCR3-positive naive CD8 T cells. UMI-tagged TRB cDNA libraries were built via 5' RACE. TCRdb re-called the 5' RACE reads and shows each CDR3 protein once, DNA omitted. Its table lists 50,000 to 75,000 distinct CDR3 sequences. The sample comprised naive CXCR3- CD8+ T cells from blood. Documented subset: CD45RO-CCR7+CD27+CD95- naive CD8+ T cells lacking CXCR3 (TNR3-). All receptors derive from a human donor in good health. Some clones in this sample may be carry-over from other donors' samples.

This rearrangement joins TRBV29-1 to TRBJ2-3; TCRdb's D call, TRBD2, is unchecked because there is no DNA. There are 12 residues in the CDR3. The germline gives CDR1 SQVTM, CDR2 ANQGSEA. The CDR3 is CSVDPRADTQYF.

The V call is TRBV4-3, the J call TRBJ2-7; TCRdb calls TRBD2, which cannot be checked without DNA. This CDR3 region has 13 residues. Germline loops: CDR1 LGHNA, CDR2 YSLEER. The CDR3 reads CASSQAQGGEQYF.

The rearrangement uses TRBV4-1 and TRBJ2-1. The germline CDR1 and CDR2 sequences are MGHRA and YSYEKL. This CDR3 comprises 13 residues. The CDR3 spells CASADSQPNEQFF.

The CDR3 here is CASSHSSGGLDSYEQYF. V usage is TRBV23-1 and J usage is TRBJ2-7; TCRdb picks TRBD2, but there is no DNA to check that call. TRBV23-1 is labeled an ORF, and its function is uncertain. This CDR3 has 17 amino acids.

J is TRBJ1-1 and V is TRBV25-1; TCRdb returns TRBD1, unconfirmable since there is no DNA. The CDR3 consists of 12 residues. Germline V gene data show CDR1 as MGHDK and CDR2 as SYGVNS. CDR3 residues: CASETGNTEAFF.

The chain's CDR3 is CASTPRPGGYNEQFF. This chain connects TRBV27 to TRBJ2-1; TCRdb selects TRBD1, and the lack of DNA leaves this call unchecked. The CDR3 consists of 15 residues. The V gene's germline CDR1 is MNHEY and CDR2 SMNVEV (reference sequence).

V gene TRBV20-1 combines with J gene TRBJ1-5; checking the TCRdb D call of TRBD1 is not possible without DNA. This CDR3 contains 16 residues. The germline V gene has CDR1 DFQATT and CDR2 SNEGSKA (reference sequence). CDR3 loop: CSATPDGFNSNQPQHF.

This rearrangement joins TRBV5-5 to TRBJ1-6; TCRdb lists TRBD1, though no DNA is available to test this call. Germline CDR1 and CDR2: SGHKS and YYEKEE (reference sequence). The CDR3 is 17 amino acids. The CDR3 is CASSDPAGAWRNSPLHF. The full variable domain, in which reference TRBV5-5 and TRBJ1-6 provide the parts outside the CDR3, is DAGVTQSPTHLIKTRGQQVTLRCSPISGHKSVSWYQQVLGQGPQFIFQYYEKEERGRGNFPDRFSARQFPNYSSELNVNALLLGDSALYLCASSDPAGAWRNSPLHFGNGTRLTVT.

V and J are TRBV10-3 and TRBJ1-2; TCRdb outputs TRBD1, but without DNA this stays unchecked. Germline CDR1 is ENHRY and CDR2 is SYGVKD. This CDR3 is built from 13 residues. The CDR3 protein is CAISEGQGNGYTF.

This clonotype is deemed medium-sized (0.01 to 0.1%) by its frequency. The CDR3 region is CASSYRIENPSYGYTF. The chain joins TRBV7-2 to TRBJ1-2. The CDR3 contains 16 residues. Germline CDR1 SGHTA, CDR2 FQGNSA.

V gene TRBV6-2 or TRBV6-3 combines with J gene TRBJ2-2; TCRdb's D call, TRBD2, is unchecked because there is no DNA. CDR3 length equals 15 residues. CDR1 and CDR2 from the germline V gene are MNHEY and SVGEGT. The CDR3 here is CASSSSGRTTGELFF.

This chain joins TRBV13 and TRBJ1-1; TCRdb lists TRBD1, though no DNA is available to test this call. CDR1 is PRHDT and CDR2 is FYEKMQ in the germline V gene (reference sequence). This CDR3 is 12 amino acids long. The CDR3 here is CASSIPGSEAFF.

The chain couples TRBV29-1 to TRBJ2-3; the TRBD1 assignment by TCRdb is unverifiable without DNA. CDR1 and CDR2 (germline): SQVTM, ANQGSEA. The CDR3 covers 14 residues. CDR3 in amino acids: CSVEGGQGKDTQYF.

The CDR3 sequence is CSVANVDTGELFF. This chain joins TRBV29-1 and TRBJ2-2. CDR3 size: 13 residues. Germline values: CDR1 SQVTM, CDR2 ANQGSEA.

The chain couples TRBV29-1 to TRBJ2-7; checking the TCRdb D call of TRBD1 is not possible without DNA. The CDR3 loop spans 11 amino acids. Germline-derived CDR1 and CDR2 are SQVTM and ANQGSEA. The CDR3 sequence is CSVESRGEQYF.

The CDR3 loop reads CASSDYRGPTGELFF. This chain connects TRBV6-4 to TRBJ2-2; TCRdb proposes TRBD1, but this gene call is untestable without DNA. This CDR3 spans 15 amino acids. CDR1 is MRHNA and CDR2 is SNTAGT in the germline V gene.

The J gene is TRBJ2-2, the V gene TRBV29-1. Germline CDR1 is SQVTM and CDR2 is ANQGSEA. This CDR3 has 12 amino acids. CDR3 sequence: CSVAGASGELFF.

The rearrangement links TRBV10-3 to TRBJ2-2; TCRdb's assignment of TRBD1 cannot be checked, as there is no DNA. The CDR3 is made up of 16 amino acids. CDR1 is ENHRY and CDR2 is SYGVKD in the germline V gene. The CDR3 is CAISVIRPPNTGELFF.

The chain has TRBV6-2 or TRBV6-3 and TRBJ2-6; with no DNA, the TCRdb D assignment of TRBD2 cannot be verified. CDR3 size: 18 residues. Germline CDR1 is MNHEY and CDR2 is SVGEGT. The CDR3 is CASSSPVRALSGANVLTF.

The chain couples TRBV28 to TRBJ2-2; TCRdb reports TRBD1, a call that lacks DNA to check it against. This CDR3 has 14 amino acids. Germline CDR1 MDHEN, CDR2 SYDVKM. CDR3 protein: CASSLTGIHGELFF.

The chain uses TRBV18 and TRBJ2-1; lacking DNA, the TRBD1 call made by TCRdb goes unchecked. The V gene's germline CDR1 is KGHSH and CDR2 LQKENI. CDR3 size: 15 residues. CDR3 in amino acids: CASSASGASYNEQFF.

The V and J genes are TRBV20-1 and TRBJ2-7; TCRdb lists TRBD1, though no DNA is available to test this call. Germline V CDR1 and CDR2: DFQATT, SNEGSKA (reference sequence). The CDR3 has 11 amino acids. The CDR3 protein is CSAPRGLEQYF.

The rearrangement joins TRBV5-5 to TRBJ1-6; there is no DNA to check the TCRdb D call of TRBD1. The germline V gene has CDR1 SGHKS and CDR2 YYEKEE (reference sequence). The length of the CDR3 is 16 residues. CDR3 protein: CASSSGPGPGDSPLHF. Drawing the rest from reference TRBV5-5 and TRBJ1-6, the complete variable domain is DAGVTQSPTHLIKTRGQQVTLRCSPISGHKSVSWYQQVLGQGPQFIFQYYEKEERGRGNFPDRFSARQFPNYSSELNVNALLLGDSALYLCASSSGPGPGDSPLHFGNGTRLTVT.

The chain joins TRBV27 to TRBJ2-7; the TCRdb call, TRBD2, lacks DNA for checking. This CDR3 is 15 amino acids long. Germline loops: CDR1 MNHEY, CDR2 SMNVEV (reference sequence). The CDR3 spells CASRPSPGGRYEQYF.

This chain joins TRBV5-5 and TRBJ2-5; TCRdb reports TRBD1, a call that lacks DNA to check it against. The CDR3 sequence is 15 residues long. CDR1 and CDR2 (germline): SGHKS, YYEKEE (reference sequence). CDR3 region: CASSPGTILQETQYF.

V usage is TRBV15 and J usage is TRBJ2-7; TCRdb's D call of TRBD2 is untestable without DNA. This CDR3 spans 15 amino acids. Germline V gene sequence: CDR1 LNHNV, CDR2 YYDKDF (reference sequence). Here the CDR3 reads CATSSDLAGAYEQYF.

The rearrangement links TRBV29-1 to TRBJ1-2. This CDR3 has 15 amino acids. Germline-derived CDR1 and CDR2 are SQVTM and ANQGSEA. The CDR3 loop is CSVSPDGRSNYGYTF. The variable domain in full, completed from reference TRBV29-1 and TRBJ1-2, reads SAVISQKPSRDICQRGTSLTIQCQVDSQVTMMFWYRQQPGQSLTLIATANQGSEATYESGFVIDKFPISRPNLTFSTLTVSNMSPEDSSIYLCSVSPDGRSNYGYTFGSGTRLTVV.